This TCR beta chain was sequenced for a study of blood T cell repertoires in COVID-19. Whole-study context: The study drew acute and convalescent COVID-19 samples from the United States, Italy and Spain. The analysed material was cDNA or gDNA that came from T cells, B-cell-depleted T cells, or PBMCs.

Per the study methods: Reference gene primers were amplified, and this amplification served to estimate nucleated cell counts. Libraries were prepared by immunoSEQ multiplex PCR; TCRdb keeps only in-frame clonotypes and omits some of them. V and J calls and clone size are copied from that table; D and trimming were computed from the DNA. This sample has about 250,000 clones, with around 88% found just once. Source material: peripheral blood. The sequence was obtained from an older man with acute or convalescent COVID-19.

CDR3 in amino acids: CASSLASPGNTEAFF. CDR3 sequence (DNA): TGTGCCAGCAGCTTAGCAAGCCCTGGGAACACTGAAGCTTTCTTT. This chain links TRBV7-2 with TRBJ1-1; D gene unclear. Trimming left V 0 bases short and J 1 base short, with 9 bases between. CDR1 is SGHTA, CDR2 FQGNSA, per germline. CDR3 length equals 15 residues.